This T cell receptor (beta chain) was sequenced during a study of T cells after posttransplantation cyclophosphamide. Using immunoSEQ multiplex PCR, the repertoire was profiled, and TCRdb retains in-frame clones only, with some absent. The specimen has thousands of clones, none found just once. The germline V gene encodes CDR1 MNHNY and CDR2 SVGAGI (reference sequence). This CDR3 has 14 residues. V lost 0 bases and J lost 6, with 8 bases in between. Study results and limitations: TRB overlap between skin or GI tissue T cells and blood was limited.

A marrow graft followed busulfan-fludarabine conditioning, with cyclophosphamide on days +3 and +4. This clone has a count of ten or more. Its antigen is unknown. The sequenced sample was PBMCs, obtained after allogeneic stem cell transplant with posttransplant cyclophosphamide. The genes are TRBV6-6 and TRBJ2-2; D not certain. This TCR derives from a male patient aged 60 to 75 who received an allogeneic stem cell transplant from a related donor, was CMV-positive, and had no GVHD. Some of the T cells may derive from the graft donor. CDR3 sequence (DNA): TGTGCCAGCAGTTACTCGAGCCCACCCGGGGAGCTGTTTTTT. Translation: CASSYSSPPGELFF.